The T cell receptor beta chain described here comes from a study of high-grade serous ovarian cancer treatment subgroups listed by TCRdb under 2021. About the full investigation: On average, sequencing produced about 14,000 reads and 6,500 to 9,000 unique TCR beta rearrangements for each sample. One primary tumor sample and two metastatic tumor samples were collected from each patient, for a total of 100 or so samples. TCR beta repertoires were profiled in patients with high-grade serous ovarian cancer who were grouped, under a laparoscopic triage algorithm, by complete gross resection or by neoadjuvant chemotherapy response. The cohort comprised 30 patients: around 10 with no residual disease after primary surgery (R0), around 10 excellent NACT responders, and around 10 poor NACT responders. Study-wide conclusions, independent of this receptor: The TCR repertoire analyses centered on CDR3, and CDR1 and CDR2 were not analyzed. Repertoire similarity ranging from roughly 0.095 to 0.85 was observed between tumors from the same patient, whereas almost no similarity was observed between different patients. Because bulk tumor TCR sequencing provided no spatial information, insight into HGSC tumor complexity and diversity was limited. TCR clonal relatedness showed a positive correlation with neoantigen level and a trend toward positive correlation with copy number variation and mutation load from whole-genome sequencing.

Regarding this clone: It lacks a known antigen. The sample holds no much larger clone one base away, and base qualities are not on file.

The tumor samples were collected prior to definitive surgery or chemotherapy. Genomic DNA extraction was performed by the MD Anderson Biospecimen Extraction Resource, and TCR sequencing was carried out by the MD Anderson Cancer Genomics Laboratory. The 70 to 90 tumor samples underwent high-throughput TCR profiling with ImmunoSEQ. Per the source publication's procedure: To measure repertoire diversity, the metrics used were richness (unique productive sequences), clonality, evenness and relatedness, and the Bhattacharyya coefficient was used to assess similarity between samples. In a sensitivity analysis, TCRs with fewer than two reads were excluded, and consistent conclusions were obtained. The source is immuneACCESS, and TCRdb retained only in-frame sequences with V and J called. Part of the clones is not carried over; for the studies checked, unresolved V genes explain less than half of this, and the remainder is unexplained. The DNA gave D and trimming, while V, J and clone size come from that table. The sample table holds several thousand clones, of which roughly 72% were seen once. The ten biggest clones cover approximately 8% of the sample.

The clonotype was recovered from a human donor with high-grade serous ovarian cancer. Source material: tumor tissue.

The nucleotide sequence reads TGTGCCAGCAGACTTGACGTCAGCTCTGGAAACACCATATATTTT. Translated, this gives CASRLDVSSGNTIYF. The chain is assembled from TRBV6-1 and TRBJ1-3, with no reliable assignment of the D segment. Cut back by 6 bases and 0 bases, the V and J ends lie 12 bases apart. CDR1 and CDR2 are read off the germline V gene as MNHNS and SASEGT. From cysteine to phenylalanine, the CDR3 is 15 amino acids long. The retained sequence is limited to the CDR3, 45 bases, with the frame set at the first base.